These 7 T cell receptor beta chains were all obtained from the same sample, sequenced in a study of OX40 agonist ivuxolimab in advanced cancers. Data came from immunoSEQ multiplex PCR; TCRdb stores just in-frame clones and leaves some out. The sample yields about 45,000 clones, just over 90% seen once. Sequenced here: CD4+ or CD8+ T cells sorted from blood, sampled in a trial of the OX40 agonist ivuxolimab. The receptor source for this set is an adult with an advanced solid tumor such as melanoma, head and neck, liver or kidney cancer.

This rearrangement joins TRBV19 to TRBJ1-3; D is ambiguous. Trimming shortened V by 7 bases and J by 0 bases, and 13 bases separated the two germline ends. Germline V gene lookup returns CDR1 LNHDA and CDR2 SQIVND (reference sequence). The CDR3 runs 15 residues. The CDR3 bases are TGTGCCAGTATGGTGGACTCGAGCTCTGGAAACACCATATATTTT. Its protein is CASMVDSSSGNTIYF.

This clone was seen a few times. CDR3: CAWSVLSNIQYF. For the CDR3, the DNA is TGTGCCTGGAGTGTACTATCAAACATTCAGTACTTC. The chain employs TRBV30 and TRBJ2-4; D is undetermined. V was clipped by 0 bases and J by 6 bases, with 6 bases between them. This CDR3 is 12 amino acids long. Germline V CDR1 and CDR2: GTSNPN, SVGIG (reference sequence).

CDR3 DNA: TGTGCCAGCAGTTTTATAGGAGAGCAGTTCTTC. Protein: CASSFIGEQFF. The rearrangement links TRBV27 to TRBJ2-1; D remains ambiguous. Germline CDR1 MNHEY, CDR2 SMNVEV (reference sequence). Deletions cut 3 bases from V and 10 bases from J, with 7 bases between. The CDR3 has 11 amino acids.

The rearrangement joins TRBV29-1 to TRBJ2-7; the D gene is possibly TRBD1 (5 bases). Germline lookup yields CDR1 SQVTM and CDR2 ANQGSEA. The CDR3 spans 12 residues. Trimming pared 7 bases from V and 6 bases from J, leaving 16 bases between. CDR3 coding DNA: TGCAGCGCCACGTCTGACAGTTCCGAGCAGTACTTC. Translation gives CSATSDSSEQYF.

This chain joins TRBV27 and TRBJ2-7; a weak D match, TRBD1 (7 bases). Germline V gene sequence: CDR1 MNHEY, CDR2 SMNVEV (reference sequence). The V end lost 1 base, the J end lost 5 bases, and 12 bases lay between the germline ends. The CDR3 runs 14 residues. The CDR3: CASSLWRDSDEQYF. For the CDR3, the DNA is TGTGCCAGCAGTTTATGGAGGGACAGCGACGAGCAGTACTTC.

The rearrangement joins TRBV28 to TRBJ1-1, with TRBD1 as a possible D gene (6 bases). This CDR3 comprises 15 residues. Germline-derived CDR1 and CDR2 are MDHEN and SYDVKM. Trimming removed 7 bases from V and 8 bases from J, with 23 bases in between. The CDR3 sequence: CASTPRGGPGPEAFF. The CDR3 nucleotides are TGTGCCAGCACCCCACGCGGGGGCCCGGGCCCGGAAGCTTTCTTT.

The V and J genes are TRBV2 and TRBJ2-1; D uncertain. V shed 0 bases and J shed 3 bases, with 3 bases lying between them. Germline V gene data show CDR1 as SNHLY and CDR2 as FYNNEI. This CDR3 region has 13 residues. CDR3 bases: TGTGCCAGCAGTGAAGCAATCTACAATGAGCAGTTCTTC. Translated, it gives CASSEAIYNEQFF.